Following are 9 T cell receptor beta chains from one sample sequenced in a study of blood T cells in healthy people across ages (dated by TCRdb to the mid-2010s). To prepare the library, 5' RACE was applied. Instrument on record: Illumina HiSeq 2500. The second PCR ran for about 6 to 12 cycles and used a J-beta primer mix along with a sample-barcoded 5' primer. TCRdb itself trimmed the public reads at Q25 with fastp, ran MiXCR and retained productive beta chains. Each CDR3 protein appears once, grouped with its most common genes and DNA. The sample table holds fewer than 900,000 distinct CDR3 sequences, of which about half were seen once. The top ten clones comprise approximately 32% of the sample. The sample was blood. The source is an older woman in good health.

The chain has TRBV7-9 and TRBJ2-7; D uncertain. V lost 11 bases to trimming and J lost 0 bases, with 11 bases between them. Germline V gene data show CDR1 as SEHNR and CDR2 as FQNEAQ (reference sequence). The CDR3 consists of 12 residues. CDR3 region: CAPRRLSYEQYF. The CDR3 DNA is TGTGCCCCCAGACGCCTCTCCTACGAGCAGTACTTC.

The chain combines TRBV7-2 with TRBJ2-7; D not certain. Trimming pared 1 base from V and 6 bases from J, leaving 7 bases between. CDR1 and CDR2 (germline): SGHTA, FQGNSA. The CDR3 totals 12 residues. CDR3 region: CASSLVYPEQYF. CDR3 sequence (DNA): TGTGCCAGCAGCTTAGTGTATCCCGAGCAGTACTTC.

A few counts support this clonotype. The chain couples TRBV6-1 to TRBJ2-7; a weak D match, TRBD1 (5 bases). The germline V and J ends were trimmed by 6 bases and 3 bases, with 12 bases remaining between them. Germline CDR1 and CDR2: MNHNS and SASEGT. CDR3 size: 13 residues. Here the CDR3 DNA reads TGTGCCAGCAGCTGGGCGGACAACTACGAGCAGTACTTC. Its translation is CASSWADNYEQYF.

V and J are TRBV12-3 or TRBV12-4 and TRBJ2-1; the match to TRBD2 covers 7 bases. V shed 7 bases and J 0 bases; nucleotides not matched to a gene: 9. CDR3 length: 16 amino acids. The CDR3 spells CASTSWAGVSYNEQFF. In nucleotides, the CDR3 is TGTGCCAGCACTTCCTGGGCGGGGGTCTCCTACAATGAGCAGTTCTTC.

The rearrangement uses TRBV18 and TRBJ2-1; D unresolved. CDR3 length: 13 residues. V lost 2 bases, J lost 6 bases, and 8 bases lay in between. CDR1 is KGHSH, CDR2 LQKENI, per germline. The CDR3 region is CASSPGNVNEQFF. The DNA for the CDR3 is TGTGCCAGCTCACCAGGCAATGTCAATGAGCAGTTCTTC.

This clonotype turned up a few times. The CDR3: CASSSSDRKSEQFF. As DNA, the CDR3 is TGTGCCAGCAGCTCGTCGGACAGGAAGAGTGAGCAGTTCTTC. The chain joins TRBV7-2 to TRBJ2-1, with TRBD1 matching over 7 bases. The CDR3 consists of 14 residues. Germline CDR1 reads SGHTA; CDR2 reads FQGNSA. The V segment lost 4 bases and the J segment 9 bases; nucleotides outside the gene matches: 9.

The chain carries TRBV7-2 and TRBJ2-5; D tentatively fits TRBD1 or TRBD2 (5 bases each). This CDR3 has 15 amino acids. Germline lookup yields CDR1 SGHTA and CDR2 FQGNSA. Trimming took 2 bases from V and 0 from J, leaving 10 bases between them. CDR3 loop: CASSLSGSNQETQYF. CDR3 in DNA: TGTGCCAGCAGCTTATCAGGGAGTAACCAAGAGACCCAGTACTTC.

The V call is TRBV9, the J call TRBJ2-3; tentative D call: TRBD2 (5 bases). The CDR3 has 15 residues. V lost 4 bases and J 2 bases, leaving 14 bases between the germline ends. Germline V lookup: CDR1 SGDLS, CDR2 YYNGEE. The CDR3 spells CASSLAPSHTDTQYF. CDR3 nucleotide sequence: TGTGCCAGCAGCCTAGCTCCGTCCCACACAGATACGCAGTATTTT.

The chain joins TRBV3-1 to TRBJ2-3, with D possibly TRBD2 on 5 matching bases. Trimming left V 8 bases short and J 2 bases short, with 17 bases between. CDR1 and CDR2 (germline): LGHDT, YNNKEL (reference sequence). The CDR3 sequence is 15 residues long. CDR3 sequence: CASSARGSVTDTQYF. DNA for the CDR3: TGTGCCAGCTCTGCTCGTGGTAGCGTCACAGATACGCAGTATTTT.